The 14 T cell receptor beta chains presented below share a single source sample, sequenced in a study of T cell changes during pregnancy in multiple sclerosis. This table comes from immunoSEQ multiplex PCR, and its TCRdb copy is limited to in-frame clones, with some not included. The data show about 73,000 clones, roughly 92% seen once. The specimen was peripheral blood, collected in the third trimester of pregnancy. Every receptor here comes from a female donor in good health, enrolled as a control in a pregnancy study.

The chain uses TRBV5-1 and TRBJ2-1, with TRBD2 as a possible D gene (6 bases). Trimming cost V 4 bases and J 6 bases, with 14 bases left between them. The germline CDR1 and CDR2 sequences are SGHRS and YFSETQ. The CDR3 loop spans 14 amino acids. The CDR3 loop is CASSRTPGLNEQFF. The CDR3 region has the DNA TGCGCCAGCAGCAGGACCCCGGGACTCAATGAGCAGTTCTTC.

This chain links TRBV7-9 with TRBJ1-1; D gene unclear. Trimming cost V 6 bases and J 1 base, with 15 bases left between them. There are 15 residues in the CDR3. Germline values: CDR1 SEHNR, CDR2 FQNEAQ (reference sequence). CDR3 coding DNA: TGTGCCAGCAGGACCCCCGGGTCGAGGAACACTGAAGCTTTCTTT. As protein: CASRTPGSRNTEAFF.

Comments on this clone: A read error may account for a junction end that differs from germline. The chain recombines TRBV7-9 with TRBJ1-4; possible D gene TRBD1, 6 bases. This CDR3 is 14 amino acids long. CDR1 and CDR2 (germline): SEHNR, FQNEAQ (reference sequence). The CDR3, as DNA: TGTGCCAACAGCTTAGAGGGGGATAATGAAAAACTGTTTTTT. Amino acids: CANSLEGDNEKLFF.

For this clone: This sample also contains other DNA sequences that code for the same CDR3. This chain uses TRBV15 with TRBJ1-5; 10 nucleotides match TRBD1. The J segment lost 7 bases and the V segment lost 3 bases, leaving 3 bases of the junction unmatched. This CDR3 spans 14 amino acids. The germline gives CDR1 LNHNV, CDR2 YYDKDF (reference sequence). The CDR3 DNA reads TGTGCCACCAGCAGGGACAGGGGGAACCAGCCCCAGCATTTT. Translated, it gives CATSRDRGNQPQHF. Variable domain in full (rest from reference TRBV15 and TRBJ1-5): DAMVIQNPRYQVTQFGKPVTLSCSQTLNHNVMYWYQQKSSQAPKLLFHYYDKDFNNEADTPDNFQSRRPNTSFCFLDIRSPGLGDTAMYLCATSRDRGNQPQHFGDGTRLSIL.

This clone showed up just once. The J gene is TRBJ2-1, the V gene TRBV27, with 9 bases matching TRBD1. Germline values: CDR1 MNHEY, CDR2 SMNVEV (reference sequence). This CDR3 has 16 amino acids. V was pared by 5 bases and J by 6 bases, with 11 bases of the junction left unmatched. CDR3 in DNA: TGTGCCAGCAGTCCCCTGGGACAGGGTCCCAGCAATGAGCAGTTCTTC. Encoded protein: CASSPLGQGPSNEQFF.

The V call is TRBV9, the J call TRBJ1-2, with TRBD1 matching over 10 bases. The CDR3 sequence is 17 residues long. CDR1 SGDLS and CDR2 YYNGEE come from the germline V gene. V was clipped by 4 bases and J by 6 bases; unmatched bases: 15. The CDR3 DNA follows: TGTGCCAGCAGCTCGCCGGGACAGGGGTTTAAAGAGGATGGCTACACCTTC. Translation: CASSSPGQGFKEDGYTF.

This chain connects TRBV27 to TRBJ1-6, with D unresolved. The germline V and J ends were trimmed by 4 bases and 7 bases, with 14 bases remaining between them. The CDR3 spans 15 residues. The V gene's germline CDR1 is MNHEY and CDR2 SMNVEV (reference sequence). The chain's CDR3 is CASSYREGVNSPLHF. As DNA, the CDR3 is TGTGCCAGCAGTTATCGGGAGGGTGTGAATTCACCCCTCCACTTT.

The CDR3 reads CASSPRGGTHQPQHF. The CDR3 nucleotides read TGTGCCAGCAGTCCAAGGGGAGGGACACATCAGCCCCAGCATTTT. The chain carries TRBV27 and TRBJ1-5, with a weak D call TRBD1 (6 bases). V dropped 5 bases and J dropped 5 bases, with 16 bases sitting between them. The CDR3 is made up of 15 amino acids. Per the germline V gene, CDR1 is MNHEY and CDR2 is SMNVEV (reference sequence).

The chain recombines TRBV6-1 with TRBJ2-2; D gene uncertain. The germline gives CDR1 MNHNS, CDR2 SASEGT. The ends were cut back, 3 bases at V and 3 bases at J, with 2 bases in the middle. The CDR3 has 12 residues. The CDR3 here is CASSDYTGELFF. DNA of the CDR3: TGTGCCAGCAGTGACTACACCGGGGAGCTGTTTTTT.

This clone was found once. V usage is TRBV28 and J usage is TRBJ2-7, with 8 bases fitting TRBD1. Germline-derived CDR1 and CDR2 are MDHEN and SYDVKM. V lost 6 bases and J lost 3; bases outside the gene matches: 1. The CDR3 runs to 12 residues. CDR3 bases: TGTGCCAGCAGACAGGGGGACTACGAGCAGTACTTC. Its translation: CASRQGDYEQYF.

V and J are TRBV5-1 and TRBJ2-2, with unresolved D. Germline values: CDR1 SGHRS, CDR2 YFSETQ. The CDR3 covers 13 residues. Between the trimmed V and J ends, which lost 3 bases and 8 bases, there was a span of 11 bases. CDR3 in amino acids: CASSSELAGELFF. The CDR3, as DNA: TGCGCCAGCAGCTCTGAGCTCGCGGGGGAGCTGTTTTTT.

J is TRBJ2-3 and V is TRBV27; unclear D gene. CDR1 MNHEY and CDR2 SMNVEV come from the germline V gene (reference sequence). V lost 2 bases to trimming and J lost 4 bases, with 7 bases between them. The CDR3 covers 13 residues. As DNA, the CDR3 is TGTGCCAGCAGTTTACACGGGTCAGATACGCAGTATTTT. Residues: CASSLHGSDTQYF.

A single count supports this clone. The J gene is TRBJ1-3, the V gene TRBV5-1; D is unclear. CDR3 length equals 16 residues. CDR1 and CDR2 from the germline V gene are SGHRS and YFSETQ. V gave up 3 bases and J gave up 0 bases, with 13 bases separating them. This CDR3 reads CASSSVATSSGNTIYF. The CDR3 bases are TGCGCCAGCAGCTCGGTGGCGACAAGCTCTGGAAACACCATATATTTT.

The chain recombines TRBV2 with TRBJ2-7, with TRBD1 identical over 7 bases. Trimming cost V 6 bases and J 0 bases; bases outside gene matches: 8. Germline loops: CDR1 SNHLY, CDR2 FYNNEI. The CDR3 runs 15 residues. CDR3 nucleotide sequence: TGTGCCAGCAGGTCCGGGACAGCCAACTCCTACGAGCAGTACTTC. Residues: CASRSGTANSYEQYF.